A single sample gave rise to the 6 T cell receptor beta chains below, sequenced in a study of cytomegalovirus exposure and HLA in healthy donors. Use of 60 Vbeta and 13 Jbeta primers characterized the PCR. Sequencing used immunoSEQ multiplex PCR; TCRdb keeps in-frame clones, though not all of them. The profile shows about 150,000 clones, approximately 86% of them singletons. Sequenced input: PBMCs. These TCRs come from a woman between 45 and 60 years old in good health and CMV-seropositive.

This clone was recorded once. CDR3 in DNA: TGCAGTGCTACGGGGACAGATACGCAGTATTTT. This gives the protein CSATGTDTQYF. This sequence joins TRBV20-1 and TRBJ2-3, with D possibly matching TRBD2 (5 bases). CDR3 length: 11 residues. The V gene's germline CDR1 is DFQATT and CDR2 SNEGSKA (reference sequence). V lost 4 bases and J lost 3, with 5 bases in between.

The chain joins TRBV6-5 to TRBJ1-1, with 9 positions matching TRBD1. There are 15 residues in the CDR3. J was trimmed by 8 bases and V by 2 bases; bases with no gene match: 9. CDR1 is MNHEY and CDR2 is SVGAGI in the germline V gene. Here the CDR3 DNA reads TGTGCCAGCAGTTACGACGGGACAGGGAACAGGGAAGCTTTCTTT. It specifies CASSYDGTGNREAFF.

This chain joins TRBV29-1 and TRBJ1-1, with D perhaps matching TRBD1 (5 bases). The CDR3 runs to 11 residues. Per germline, CDR1 SQVTM and CDR2 ANQGSEA. The V and J ends lost 0 bases and 8 bases respectively, with 7 bases between them. The CDR3 DNA is TGCAGCGTTGAAGAGGGGGGGGAAGCTTTCTTT. Translation: CSVEEGGEAFF.

A few counts support this clone. The chain has TRBV2 and TRBJ1-4, with 8 positions matching TRBD1. This CDR3 comprises 14 residues. Germline V gives CDR1 SNHLY, CDR2 FYNNEI. J gave up 8 bases and V 2 bases, and 4 bases lay outside the gene matches. CDR3 in DNA: TGTGCCAGCAGTGAAAGGACAGGGAACGAAAAACTGTTTTTT. Translation: CASSERTGNEKLFF.

This chain joins TRBV30 and TRBJ2-5, with 12 bases that match TRBD2. From germline, CDR1 is GTSNPN and CDR2 SVGIG (reference sequence). The CDR3 has 15 residues. V was pared by 2 bases and J by 7 bases, with 8 bases of the junction left unmatched. CDR3 bases: TGTGCCTGGAGTTCTAGCGGGGGGGGGTCGGGGACCCAGTACTTC. This sequence encodes CAWSSSGGGSGTQYF.

The V gene is TRBV11-2, the J gene TRBJ2-4; D not resolved. In germline, CDR1 is SGHAT, CDR2 FQNNGV. The CDR3 has 15 amino acids. The V gene lost 1 base and the J gene lost 0 bases, with 7 bases spanning the gap. The CDR3 loop reads CASSLAQVAKNIQYF. For the CDR3, the DNA is TGTGCCAGCAGCTTAGCTCAGGTAGCCAAAAACATTCAGTACTTC.